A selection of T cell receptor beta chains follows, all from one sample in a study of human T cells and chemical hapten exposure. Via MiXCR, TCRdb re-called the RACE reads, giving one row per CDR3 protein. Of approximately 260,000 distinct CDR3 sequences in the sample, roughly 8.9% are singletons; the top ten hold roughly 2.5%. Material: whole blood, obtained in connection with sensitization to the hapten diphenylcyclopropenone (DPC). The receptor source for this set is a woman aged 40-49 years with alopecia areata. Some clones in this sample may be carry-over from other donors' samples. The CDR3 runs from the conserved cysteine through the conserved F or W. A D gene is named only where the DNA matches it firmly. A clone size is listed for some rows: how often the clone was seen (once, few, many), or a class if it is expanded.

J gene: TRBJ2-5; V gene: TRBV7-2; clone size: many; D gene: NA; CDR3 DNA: TGTGCCAGCAGCTTAGTTTGGGGCCAAGAGACCCAGTACTTC; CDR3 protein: CASSLVWGQETQYF
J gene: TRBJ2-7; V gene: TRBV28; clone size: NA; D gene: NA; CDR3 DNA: TGTGCCAGCAGTTCCCCCTCAGACTCCTACGAGCAGTACTTC; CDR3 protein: CASSSPSDSYEQYF
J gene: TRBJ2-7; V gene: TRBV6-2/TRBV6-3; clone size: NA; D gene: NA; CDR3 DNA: TGTGCCAGCACCCCGGACCCCTTATCCTACGAGCAGTACTTC; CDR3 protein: CASTPDPLSYEQYF
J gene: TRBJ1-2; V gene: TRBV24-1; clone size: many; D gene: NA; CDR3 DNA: TGTGCCACCAGTGACGTATATTCTAACTATGGCTACACCTTC; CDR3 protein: CATSDVYSNYGYTF
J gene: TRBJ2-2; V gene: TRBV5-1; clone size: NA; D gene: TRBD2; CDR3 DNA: TGCGCCAGCAGACCTCAAGCGGGAGTAGACACCGGGGAGCTGTTTTTT; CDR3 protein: CASRPQAGVDTGELFF
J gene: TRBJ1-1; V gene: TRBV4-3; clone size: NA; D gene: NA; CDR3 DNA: TGCGCCAGCAGCCAAGATGGGGGACACAACACTGAAGCTTTCTTT; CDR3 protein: CASSQDGGHNTEAFF
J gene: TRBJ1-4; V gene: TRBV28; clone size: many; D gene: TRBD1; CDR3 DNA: TGTGCCAGCAGGCAGGGGGATGTAACTAATGAAAAACTGTTTTTT; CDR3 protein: CASRQGDVTNEKLFF
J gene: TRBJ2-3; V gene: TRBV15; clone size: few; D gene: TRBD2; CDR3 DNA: TGTGCCACCAGCAGAGGACTAGCGGAAATCTGGGATACGCAGTATTTT; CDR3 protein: CATSRGLAEIWDTQYF
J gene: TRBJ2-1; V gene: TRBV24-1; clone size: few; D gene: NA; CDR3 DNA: TGTGCCACCAGTGATTTCACGGGAGTGGGCAATGAGCAGTTCTTC; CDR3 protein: CATSDFTGVGNEQFF
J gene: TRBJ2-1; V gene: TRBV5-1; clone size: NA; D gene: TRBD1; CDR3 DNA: TGCGCCAGCAGCTTGGCCGGACAGGGGGCGGTAAGTGAGCAGTTCTTC; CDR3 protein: CASSLAGQGAVSEQFF
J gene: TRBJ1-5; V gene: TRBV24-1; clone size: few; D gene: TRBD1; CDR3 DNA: TGTGCCACCAGTGCCTCGACAGGGGGGAATCAGCCCCAGCATTTT; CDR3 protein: CATSASTGGNQPQHF
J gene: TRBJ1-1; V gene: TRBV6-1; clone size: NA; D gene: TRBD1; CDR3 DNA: TGTGCCAGCATCCACACAAGACAGGGTCAAGCTTTCTTT; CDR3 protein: CASIHTRQGQAFF
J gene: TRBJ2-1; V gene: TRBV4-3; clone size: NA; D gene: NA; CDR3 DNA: TGCGCCAGCAGCCAAGATAATCTAGTAATTGAGCAGTTCTTC; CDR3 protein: CASSQDNLVIEQFF
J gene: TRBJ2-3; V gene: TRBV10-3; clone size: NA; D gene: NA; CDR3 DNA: TGTGCCATCAGGGACGGGCCCACAGATACGCAGTATTTT; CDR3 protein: CAIRDGPTDTQYF
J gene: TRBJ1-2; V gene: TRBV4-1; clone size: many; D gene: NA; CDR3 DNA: TGCGCCAGCAGCCAGACCCCCCGGGGTAGACGTAACTATGGCTACACCTTC; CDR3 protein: CASSQTPRGRRNYGYTF
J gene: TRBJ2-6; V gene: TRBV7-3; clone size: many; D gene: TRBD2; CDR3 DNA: TGTGCCAGCAGCTTAACGGCGGGACTACCCTCCGGCGTCCTGACTTTC; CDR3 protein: CASSLTAGLPSGVLTF
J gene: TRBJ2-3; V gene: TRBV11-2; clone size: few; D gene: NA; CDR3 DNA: TGTGCCAGCAGCTTAGACAGTTGGGGACGAGGCACAGATACGCAGTATTTT; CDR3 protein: CASSLDSWGRGTDTQYF
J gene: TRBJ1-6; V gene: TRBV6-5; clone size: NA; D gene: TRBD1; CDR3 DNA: TGTGCCAGCAGTTACTTTACAGGGGGGAATTCACCCCTCCACTTT; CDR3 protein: CASSYFTGGNSPLHF
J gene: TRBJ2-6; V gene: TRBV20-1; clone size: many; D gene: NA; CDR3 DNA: TGCAGTGCCGGGGTTGGGCGGACCGCTGGGGCCAACGTCCTGACTTTC; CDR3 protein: CSAGVGRTAGANVLTF
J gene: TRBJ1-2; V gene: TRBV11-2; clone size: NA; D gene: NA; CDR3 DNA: TGTGCCAGCAGCTTGTCCCTCTCCTATAACTATGGCTACACCTTC; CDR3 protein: CASSLSLSYNYGYTF
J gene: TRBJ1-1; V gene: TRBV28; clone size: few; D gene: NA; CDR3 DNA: TGTGCCAGCAACCGGGGTATACGAATTACGGCTTTCTTT; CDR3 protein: CASNRGIRITAFF
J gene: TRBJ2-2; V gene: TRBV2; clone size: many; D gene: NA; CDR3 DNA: TGTGCCAGCAGTGAACAGGGGTACACCGGGGAGCTGTTTTTT; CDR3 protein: CASSEQGYTGELFF
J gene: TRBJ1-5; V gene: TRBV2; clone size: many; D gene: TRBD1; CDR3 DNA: TGTGCCAGCAGTGAAACCCCCCTGACAGGGGAGGGCAATCAGCCCCAGCATTTT; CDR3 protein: CASSETPLTGEGNQPQHF
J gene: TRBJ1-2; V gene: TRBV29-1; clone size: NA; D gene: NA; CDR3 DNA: TGCAGCGTTGCCGCCGAATATGGCTACACCTTC; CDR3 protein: CSVAAEYGYTF
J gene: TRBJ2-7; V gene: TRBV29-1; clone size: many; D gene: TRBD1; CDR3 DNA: TGCAGCGTGGAGAGCGGGACAGGGACCCCCTACGAGCAGTACTTC; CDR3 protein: CSVESGTGTPYEQYF
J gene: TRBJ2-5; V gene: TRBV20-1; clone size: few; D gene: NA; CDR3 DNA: TGCAGTGCTATAAGGGCAGACAGGTACCAAGAGACCCAGTACTTC; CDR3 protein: CSAIRADRYQETQYF
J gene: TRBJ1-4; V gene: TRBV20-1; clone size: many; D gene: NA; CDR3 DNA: TGCAGTGCCCGACTGTGGGGACCTAATGAAAAACTGTTTTTT; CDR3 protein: CSARLWGPNEKLFF
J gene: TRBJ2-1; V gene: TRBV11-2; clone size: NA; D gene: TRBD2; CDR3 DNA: TGTGCCAGCAGCTTTGTAGTTCTAGCGGGTGTGGATGAGCAGTTCTTC; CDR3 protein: CASSFVVLAGVDEQFF
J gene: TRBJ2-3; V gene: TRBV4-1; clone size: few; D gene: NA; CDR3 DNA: TGCGCCAGCAGCCAGAAGCTAGCGAGGTCCACCACAGATACGCAGTATTTT; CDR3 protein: CASSQKLARSTTDTQYF
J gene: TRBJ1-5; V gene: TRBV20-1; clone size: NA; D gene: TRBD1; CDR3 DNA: TGCAGTGCTCCCCGACAGGGGAATCAGCCCCAGCATTTT; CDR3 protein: CSAPRQGNQPQHF
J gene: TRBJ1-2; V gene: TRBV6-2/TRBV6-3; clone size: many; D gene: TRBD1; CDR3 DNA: TGTGCCAGCAGCTCCCGACGGACAGGGATGGCTGGCTACACCTTC; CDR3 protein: CASSSRRTGMAGYTF
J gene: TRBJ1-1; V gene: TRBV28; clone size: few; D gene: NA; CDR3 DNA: TGTGCCAGCAGCGGGACGGGTATGAACACTGAAGCTTTCTTT; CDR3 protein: CASSGTGMNTEAFF
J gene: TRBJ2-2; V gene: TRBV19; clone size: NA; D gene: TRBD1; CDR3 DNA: TGTGCCAGTGTACCGGGACAGGTCAACACCGGGGAGCTGTTTTTT; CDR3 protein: CASVPGQVNTGELFF
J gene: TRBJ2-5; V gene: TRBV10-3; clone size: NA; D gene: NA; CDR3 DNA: TGTGCCATCAGTGAGAATTACGAGACAGAAGCCCAGTACTTC; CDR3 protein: CAISENYETEAQYF
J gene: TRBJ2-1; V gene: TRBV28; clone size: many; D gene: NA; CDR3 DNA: TGTGCCAGCAGTTTGTTAGGGGTCCACAATGAGCAGTTCTTC; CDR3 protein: CASSLLGVHNEQFF
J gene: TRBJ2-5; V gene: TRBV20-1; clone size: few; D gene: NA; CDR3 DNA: TGCAGTGCTAGAGTTATTGCGGAACAAGAGACCCAGTACTTC; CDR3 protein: CSARVIAEQETQYF
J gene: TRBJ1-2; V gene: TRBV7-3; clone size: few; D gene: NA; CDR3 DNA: TGTGCCAGCAGCTTAAAATCTGGCTACACCTTC; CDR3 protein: CASSLKSGYTF
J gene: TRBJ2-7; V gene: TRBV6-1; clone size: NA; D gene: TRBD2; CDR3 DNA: TGTGCCAGCACCCTAGCCCTCGGACTAGCGGGGAACTACGAGCAGTACTTC; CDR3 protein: CASTLALGLAGNYEQYF
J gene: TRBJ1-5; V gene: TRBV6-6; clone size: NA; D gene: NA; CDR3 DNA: TGTGCCAGCAGTTACGGGGAGGGGAGCAATCAGCCCCAGCATTTT; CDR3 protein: CASSYGEGSNQPQHF
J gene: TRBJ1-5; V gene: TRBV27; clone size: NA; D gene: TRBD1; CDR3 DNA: TGTGCCAGCAGTTTAGAAGGGGGCAGGCAGCCCCAGCATTTT; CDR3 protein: CASSLEGGRQPQHF
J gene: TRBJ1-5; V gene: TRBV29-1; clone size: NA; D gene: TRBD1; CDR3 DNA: TGCAGCGTTGGACAGGGCGATCAGCCCCAGCATTTT; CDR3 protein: CSVGQGDQPQHF
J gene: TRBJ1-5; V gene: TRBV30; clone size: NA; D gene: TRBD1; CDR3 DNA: TGTGCCTGGAGTGAGGGACAGGGAGGCAATCAGCCCCAGCATTTT; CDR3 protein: CAWSEGQGGNQPQHF
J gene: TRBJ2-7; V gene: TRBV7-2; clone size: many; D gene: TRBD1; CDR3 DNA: TGTGCCAGCAGCGTCCGGGACAGGGCAAGCGAGCAGTACTTC; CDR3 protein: CASSVRDRASEQYF
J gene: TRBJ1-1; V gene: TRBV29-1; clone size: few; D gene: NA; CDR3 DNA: TGCAGCGTTGAGAACAGGGAGCGAACTGAAGCTTTCTTT; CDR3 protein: CSVENRERTEAFF
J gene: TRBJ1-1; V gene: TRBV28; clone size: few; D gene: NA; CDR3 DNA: TGTGCCAGCAGGACGGGGTTTAACACTGAAGCTTTCTTT; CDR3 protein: CASRTGFNTEAFF
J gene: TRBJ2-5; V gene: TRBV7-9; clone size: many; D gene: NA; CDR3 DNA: TGTGCCACCGAGACCCAGTACTTC; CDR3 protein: CATETQYF
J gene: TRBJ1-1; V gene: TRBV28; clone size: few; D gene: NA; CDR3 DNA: TGTGCCAGCAGTTCGTCTTCGCCTGAAGCTTTCTTT; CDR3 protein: CASSSSSPEAFF
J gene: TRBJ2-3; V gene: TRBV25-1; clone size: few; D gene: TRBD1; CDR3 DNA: TGTGCCAGCAGTGACCAGGGGGCGCAGGTCACAGATACGCAGTATTTT; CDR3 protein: CASSDQGAQVTDTQYF
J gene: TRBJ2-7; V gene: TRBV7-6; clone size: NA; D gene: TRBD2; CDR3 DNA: TGTGCCAGCAGCTCCTTTAGCGGGAGAGGCCCCTACGAGCAGTACTTC; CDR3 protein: CASSSFSGRGPYEQYF
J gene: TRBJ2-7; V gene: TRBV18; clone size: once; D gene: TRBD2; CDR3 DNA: TGTGCCAGCTCATTTCCGACTAGCAAGTGCGAGCAGTACTTC; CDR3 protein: CASSFPTSKCEQYF
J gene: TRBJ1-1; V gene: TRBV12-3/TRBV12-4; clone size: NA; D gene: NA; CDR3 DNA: NA; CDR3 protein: CASSSSTGRSGEAFF
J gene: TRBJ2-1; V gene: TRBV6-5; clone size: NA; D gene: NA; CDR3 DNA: TGTGCCAGCAGTTACTCGGGGCGGGTTACCTCCTACAATGAGCAGTTCTTC; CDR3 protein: CASSYSGRVTSYNEQFF
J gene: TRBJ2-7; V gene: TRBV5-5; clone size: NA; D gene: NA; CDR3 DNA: TGTGCCAGCAGCCCTACCCATGGGAATACCGTCTACGAGCAGTACTTC; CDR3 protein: CASSPTHGNTVYEQYF
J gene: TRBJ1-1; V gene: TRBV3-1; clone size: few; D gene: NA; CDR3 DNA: TGTGCCAGCAGCCAAGATTATAGGGCGAACACTGAAGCTTTCTTT; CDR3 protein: CASSQDYRANTEAFF
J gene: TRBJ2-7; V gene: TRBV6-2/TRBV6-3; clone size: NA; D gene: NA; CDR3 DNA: TGTGCCAGCAGTTACCGGCGGACCTACGAGCAGTACTTC; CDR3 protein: CASSYRRTYEQYF
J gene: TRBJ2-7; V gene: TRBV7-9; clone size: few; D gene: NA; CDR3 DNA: TGTGCCAGCAGCCAGGACCAGGGCGCGGAGCAGTACTTC; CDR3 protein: CASSQDQGAEQYF
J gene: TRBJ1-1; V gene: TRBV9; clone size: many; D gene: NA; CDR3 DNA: TGTGCCAGCAGCGTAGAGGCAGTCATGAACACTGAAGCTTTCTTT; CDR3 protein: CASSVEAVMNTEAFF
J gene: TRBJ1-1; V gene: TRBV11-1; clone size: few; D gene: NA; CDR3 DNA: TGTGCCAGCAGCCCTGTGGGCAGTTATAACACTGAAGCTTTCTTT; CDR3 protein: CASSPVGSYNTEAFF
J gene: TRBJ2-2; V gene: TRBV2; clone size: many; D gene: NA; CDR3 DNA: TGTGCCAGCCTCATACAGGGCCCGAACACCGGGGAGCTGTTTTTT; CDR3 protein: CASLIQGPNTGELFF
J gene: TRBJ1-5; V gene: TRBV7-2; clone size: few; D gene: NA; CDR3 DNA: TGTGCCAGCAGCGAGAGGATGAGCAATCAGCCCCAGCATTTT; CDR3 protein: CASSERMSNQPQHF